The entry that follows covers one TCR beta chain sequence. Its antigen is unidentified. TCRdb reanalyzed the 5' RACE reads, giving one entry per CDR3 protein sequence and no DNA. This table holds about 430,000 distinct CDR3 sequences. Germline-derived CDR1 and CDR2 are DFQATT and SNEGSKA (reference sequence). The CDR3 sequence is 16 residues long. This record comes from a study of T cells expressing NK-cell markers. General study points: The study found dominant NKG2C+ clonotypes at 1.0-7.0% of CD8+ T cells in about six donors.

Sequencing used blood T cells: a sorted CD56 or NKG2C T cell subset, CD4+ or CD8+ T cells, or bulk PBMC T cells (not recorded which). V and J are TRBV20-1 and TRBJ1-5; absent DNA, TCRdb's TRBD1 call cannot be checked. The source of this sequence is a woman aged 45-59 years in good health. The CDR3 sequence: CSAGPGTGSSNQPQHF.